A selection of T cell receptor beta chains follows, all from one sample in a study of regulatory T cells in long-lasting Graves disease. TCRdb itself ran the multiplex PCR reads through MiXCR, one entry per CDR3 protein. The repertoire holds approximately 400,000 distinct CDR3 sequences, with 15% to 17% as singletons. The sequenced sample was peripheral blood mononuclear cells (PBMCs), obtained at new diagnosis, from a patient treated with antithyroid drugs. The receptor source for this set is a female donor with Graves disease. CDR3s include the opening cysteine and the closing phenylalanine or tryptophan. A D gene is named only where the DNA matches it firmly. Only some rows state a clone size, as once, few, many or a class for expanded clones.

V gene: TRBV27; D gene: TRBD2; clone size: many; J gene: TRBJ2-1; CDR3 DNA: TGTGCCAGCAGTTTAAGACTAGCGGGGCATGAGCAGTTCTTC; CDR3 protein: CASSLRLAGHEQFF
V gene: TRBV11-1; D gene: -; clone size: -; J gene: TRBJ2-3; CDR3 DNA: TGTGCCAGCAGCTGGCAGGTCACAGATACGCAGTATTTT; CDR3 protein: CASSWQVTDTQYF
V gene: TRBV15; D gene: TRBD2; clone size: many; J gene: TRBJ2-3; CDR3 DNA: TGTGCCACCAGCATTAGCGGGCGGAGCACAGATACGCAGTATTTT; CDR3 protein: CATSISGRSTDTQYF
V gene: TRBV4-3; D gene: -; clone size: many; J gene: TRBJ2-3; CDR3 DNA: TGCGCCAGCAGCCAAGGGTCGACTACCACAGATACGCAGTATTTT; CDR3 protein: CASSQGSTTTDTQYF
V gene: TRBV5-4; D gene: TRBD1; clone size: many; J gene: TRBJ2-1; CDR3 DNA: TGTGCCAGCAGCTTGGCCCAGGGGGCTAGGAATGAGCAGTTCTTC; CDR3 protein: CASSLAQGARNEQFF
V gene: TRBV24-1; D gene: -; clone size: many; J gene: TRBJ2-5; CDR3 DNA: TGTGCCACCAGTGTAAGGTCGGGCGGACAAGAGACCCAGTACTTC; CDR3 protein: CATSVRSGGQETQYF
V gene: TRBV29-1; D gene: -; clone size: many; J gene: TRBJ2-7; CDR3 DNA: TGCAGCGTTGAAGATCCACAGGGTCTCTACGAGCAGTACTTC; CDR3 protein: CSVEDPQGLYEQYF
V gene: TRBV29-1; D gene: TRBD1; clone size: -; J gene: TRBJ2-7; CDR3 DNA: TGCAGCGCTGGGACAGGGAGCTCCTACGAGCAGTACTTC; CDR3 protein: CSAGTGSSYEQYF
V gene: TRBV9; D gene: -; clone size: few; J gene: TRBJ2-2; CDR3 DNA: TGTGCCAGCAGCGCCCTACGGGGCACCGGGGAGCTGTTTTTT; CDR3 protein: CASSALRGTGELFF
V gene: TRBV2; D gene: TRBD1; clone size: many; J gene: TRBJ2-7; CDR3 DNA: TGTGCCAGCACCAGGACAGGGGCTTCTTACGAGCAGTACTTC; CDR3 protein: CASTRTGASYEQYF
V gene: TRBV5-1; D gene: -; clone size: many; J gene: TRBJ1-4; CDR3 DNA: TGCGCCAGCAGCCAGACAGGAGATAATGAAAAACTGTTTTTT; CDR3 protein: CASSQTGDNEKLFF
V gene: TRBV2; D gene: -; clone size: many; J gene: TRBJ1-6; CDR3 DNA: TGTGCCAGCAGTGCCGCGGGAGGTTCACCCCTCCACTTT; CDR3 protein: CASSAAGGSPLHF
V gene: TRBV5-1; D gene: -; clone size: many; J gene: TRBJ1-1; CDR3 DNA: TGCGCCAGCCTAGCAGGGGTTGGGAACACTGAAGCTTTCTTT; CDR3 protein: CASLAGVGNTEAFF
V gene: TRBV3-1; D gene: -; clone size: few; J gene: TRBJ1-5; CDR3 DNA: TGTGCCAGCAGCCAAGGGGGGAACAATCAGCCCCAGCATTTT; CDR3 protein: CASSQGGNNQPQHF
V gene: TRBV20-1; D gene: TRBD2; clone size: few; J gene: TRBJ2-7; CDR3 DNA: TGCAGTGCTGGCCTGACTAGCGGGGGTTCCCCCTACGAGCAGTACTTC; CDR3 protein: CSAGLTSGGSPYEQYF
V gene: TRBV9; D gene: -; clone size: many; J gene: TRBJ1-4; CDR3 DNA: TGTGCCAGCAGCGTAGGGACGGAGAATGAAAAACTGTTTTTT; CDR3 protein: CASSVGTENEKLFF
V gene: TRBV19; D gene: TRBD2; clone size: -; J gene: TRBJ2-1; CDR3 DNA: TGTGCCAGTAGTATCGGCGGGAGGACTATATATGAGCAGTTCTTC; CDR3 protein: CASSIGGRTIYEQFF
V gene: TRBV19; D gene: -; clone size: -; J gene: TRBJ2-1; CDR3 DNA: TGTGCCAGTAGTTGGGAACACACGAGCTCCTACAATGAGCAGTTCTTC; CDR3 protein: CASSWEHTSSYNEQFF
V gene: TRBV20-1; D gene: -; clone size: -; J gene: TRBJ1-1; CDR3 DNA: TGCAGTGCTAGAGATAAGGAAAAGAACACTGAAGCTTTCTTT; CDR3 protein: CSARDKEKNTEAFF
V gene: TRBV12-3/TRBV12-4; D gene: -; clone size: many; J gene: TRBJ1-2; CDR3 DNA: TGTGCCAGCAGTCCTCGCGGGGCCCACTATGGCTACACCTTC; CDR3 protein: CASSPRGAHYGYTF
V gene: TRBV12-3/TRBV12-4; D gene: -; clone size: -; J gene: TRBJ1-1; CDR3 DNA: TGTGCCAGCAGCCCCCGTGGGGCAAGGAACACTGAAGCTTTCTTT; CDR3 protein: CASSPRGARNTEAFF
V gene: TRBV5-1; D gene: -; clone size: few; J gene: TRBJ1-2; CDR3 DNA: TGCGCCAGCAGCTTACTGGACGCTGAAGGCTATGGCTACACCTTC; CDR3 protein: CASSLLDAEGYGYTF
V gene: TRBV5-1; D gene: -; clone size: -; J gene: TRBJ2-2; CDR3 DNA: TGCGCCAGCAGCCCCAGGGGAAGGGCCGGGGAGCTGTTTTTT; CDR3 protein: CASSPRGRAGELFF
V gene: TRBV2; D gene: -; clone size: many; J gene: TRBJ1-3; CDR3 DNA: TGTGCCACCCGGGACTTGAGCTCTGGAAACACCATATATTTT; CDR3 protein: CATRDLSSGNTIYF
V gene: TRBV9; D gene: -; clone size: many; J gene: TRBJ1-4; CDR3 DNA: TGTGCCAGCAGCGTAGGAGCAACTAATGAAAAACTGTTTTTT; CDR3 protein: CASSVGATNEKLFF
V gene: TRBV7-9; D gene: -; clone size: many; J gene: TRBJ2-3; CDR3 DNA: TGTGCCAGCAGCCTAAATTACAAGGGTGGTGCAGATACGCAGTATTTT; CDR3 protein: CASSLNYKGGADTQYF
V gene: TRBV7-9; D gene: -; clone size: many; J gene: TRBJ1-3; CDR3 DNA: TGTGCCAGCAGCTTAGCTGGCTCTGGAAACACCATATATTTT; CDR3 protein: CASSLAGSGNTIYF
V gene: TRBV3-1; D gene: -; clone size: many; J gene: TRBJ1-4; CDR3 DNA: TGTGCCAGCAGACACGCGGGGGGGAATGAAAAACTGTTTTTT; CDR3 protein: CASRHAGGNEKLFF
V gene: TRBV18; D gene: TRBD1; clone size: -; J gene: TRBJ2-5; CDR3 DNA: TGTGCCAGCTCACCCGGGACAGGGTGGCAAGAGACCCAGTACTTC; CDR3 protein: CASSPGTGWQETQYF
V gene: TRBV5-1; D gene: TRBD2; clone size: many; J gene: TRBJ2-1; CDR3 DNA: TGCGCCAGCAGCTTGGCCTTCCGACTAGCGGGAGTAGACAATGAGCAGTTCTTC; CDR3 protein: CASSLAFRLAGVDNEQFF
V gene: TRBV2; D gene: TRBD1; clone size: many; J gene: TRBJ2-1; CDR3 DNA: TGTGCCAGCAACTGGGCAGGGGGCGAAAATGAGCAGTTCTTC; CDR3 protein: CASNWAGGENEQFF
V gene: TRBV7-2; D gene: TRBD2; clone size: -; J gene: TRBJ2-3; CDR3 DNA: TGTGCCAGCAGCTTTTTGGTGCAGCGGGGGGCCCGGAACACAGATACGCAGTATTTT; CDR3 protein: CASSFLVQRGARNTDTQYF
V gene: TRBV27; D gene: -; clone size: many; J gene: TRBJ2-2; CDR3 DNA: TGTGCCTCATGGGGCAGGGATCGAGGGGCCGGGGAGCTGTTTTTT; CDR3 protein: CASWGRDRGAGELFF
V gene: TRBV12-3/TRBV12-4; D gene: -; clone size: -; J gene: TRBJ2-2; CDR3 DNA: TGTGCCAGCAGTTTCCAGGAAGGGGGCGGGGAGCTGTTTTTT; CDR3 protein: CASSFQEGGGELFF
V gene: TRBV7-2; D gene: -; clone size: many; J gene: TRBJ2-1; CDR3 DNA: TGTGCCAGCAGCTTTTACGCAGGCTATGAGCAGTTCTTC; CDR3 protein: CASSFYAGYEQFF
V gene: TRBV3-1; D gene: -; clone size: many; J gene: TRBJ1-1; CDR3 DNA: TGTGCCAGCAGAAACAGTGAATATATGAACACTGAAGCTTTCTTT; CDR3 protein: CASRNSEYMNTEAFF
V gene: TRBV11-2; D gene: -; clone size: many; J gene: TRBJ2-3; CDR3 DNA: TGTGCCAGCAGCCCCGACTGGCCCACGGGAGATACGCAGTATTTT; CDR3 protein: CASSPDWPTGDTQYF
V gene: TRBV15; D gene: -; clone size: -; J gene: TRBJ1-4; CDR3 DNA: TGTGCCACCAGCAGAGAACTGGACACAACTAATGAAAAACTGTTTTTT; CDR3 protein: CATSRELDTTNEKLFF
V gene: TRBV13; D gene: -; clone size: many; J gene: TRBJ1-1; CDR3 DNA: TGTGCCAGCAGCTCCAAGGGCGAGTTGAACACTGAAGCTTTCTTT; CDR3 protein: CASSSKGELNTEAFF
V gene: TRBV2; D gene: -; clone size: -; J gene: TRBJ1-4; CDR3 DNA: TGTGCCAGCAGTGGATACTTCGAGTTGCTGTTTTTT; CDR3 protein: CASSGYFELLFF
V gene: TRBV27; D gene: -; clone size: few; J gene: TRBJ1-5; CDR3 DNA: TGTGCCAGCAAGAGGGACATCAATCAGCCCCAGCATTTT; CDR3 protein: CASKRDINQPQHF
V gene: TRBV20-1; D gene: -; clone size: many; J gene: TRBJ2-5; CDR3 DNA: TGCAGCCAAAGGGGGAGGAGAGAGACCCAGTACTTC; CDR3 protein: CSQRGRRETQYF
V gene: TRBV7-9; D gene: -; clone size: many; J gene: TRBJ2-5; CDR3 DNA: TGTGCCAGCAGCCCCCGGGGGTACCAAGAGACCCAGTACTTC; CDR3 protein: CASSPRGYQETQYF
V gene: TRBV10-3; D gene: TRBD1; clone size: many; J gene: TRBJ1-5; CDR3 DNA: TGTGCCATCAGTGAAGGGACAGCTGCCAATCAGCCCCAGCATTTT; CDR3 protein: CAISEGTAANQPQHF
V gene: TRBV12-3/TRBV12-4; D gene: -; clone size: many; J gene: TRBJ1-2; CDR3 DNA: TGTGCCAGCAGTTTAGTCGACAGCTATGGCTACACCTTC; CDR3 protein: CASSLVDSYGYTF
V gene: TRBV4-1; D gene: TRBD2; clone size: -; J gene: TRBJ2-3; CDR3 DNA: TGCGCCAGCAGCGAAGATAGCGGGGGAGCCACAGATACGCAGTATTTT; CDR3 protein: CASSEDSGGATDTQYF
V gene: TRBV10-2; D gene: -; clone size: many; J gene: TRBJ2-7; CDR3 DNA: TGCGCCAGCAGTGAAACAGCAATCTACGAGCAGTACTTC; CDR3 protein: CASSETAIYEQYF
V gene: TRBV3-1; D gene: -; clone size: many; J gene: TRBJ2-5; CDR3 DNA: TGTGCCAGCAGCCAAGTGGACCGGCCGGAGACCCAGTACTTC; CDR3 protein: CASSQVDRPETQYF
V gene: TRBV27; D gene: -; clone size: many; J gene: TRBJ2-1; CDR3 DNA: TGTGCCAGCAGTCGGCTAGCTACCAATGAGCAGTTCTTC; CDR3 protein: CASSRLATNEQFF
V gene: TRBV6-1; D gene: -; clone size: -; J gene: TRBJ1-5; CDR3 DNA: TGTGCCAGCATTGGGGCCCTATATCAGCCCCAGCATTTT; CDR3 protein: CASIGALYQPQHF
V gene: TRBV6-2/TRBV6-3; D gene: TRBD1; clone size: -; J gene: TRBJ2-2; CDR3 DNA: TGTGCCAGCAGCCGGACAGGGGTCACTAACACCGGGGAGCTGTTTTTT; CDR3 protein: CASSRTGVTNTGELFF
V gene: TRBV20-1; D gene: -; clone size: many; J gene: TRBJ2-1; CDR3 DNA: TGCAGTGCTAGGTGGGGGGGCGCGGGGGATGAGCAGTTCTTC; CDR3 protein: CSARWGGAGDEQFF
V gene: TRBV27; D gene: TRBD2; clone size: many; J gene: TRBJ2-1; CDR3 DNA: TGTGCCAGCAGTCCCGAACTAGCGGGACTTGGATACAATGAGCAGTTCTTC; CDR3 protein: CASSPELAGLGYNEQFF
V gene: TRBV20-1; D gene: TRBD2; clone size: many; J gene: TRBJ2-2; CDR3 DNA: TGCAGTGCCTCCACTAGCGTCGGCACCGGGGAGCTGTTTTTT; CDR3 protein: CSASTSVGTGELFF
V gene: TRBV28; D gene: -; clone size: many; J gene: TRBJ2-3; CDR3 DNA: TGTGCCAGCAGTGAACCCTCGGCCCCCACAGATACGCAGTATTTT; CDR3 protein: CASSEPSAPTDTQYF
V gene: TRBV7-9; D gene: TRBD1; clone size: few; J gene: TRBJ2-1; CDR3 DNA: TGTGCCAGCAGCTCGGGACAGGGGATCGCCAATGAGCAGTTCTTC; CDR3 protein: CASSSGQGIANEQFF